This T cell receptor beta chain was retrieved from a study of blood T cell repertoires in COVID-19. Background on the study: Specimens from acute and convalescent COVID-19 originated in the United States, Italy and Spain. T cells, B-cell-depleted T cells, or PBMCs provided the cDNA or gDNA that served as material.

In the original processing: Amplification with reference gene primers provided the estimates of nucleated cell counts. TCRdb's copy holds only in-frame clones and misses some; the assay was immunoSEQ multiplex PCR. That table is the source of V, J and clone size, and D and trimming were worked out from the DNA. The sample includes approximately 45,000 clones, 80% to 90% of them seen just once. The CDR3 is made up of 14 amino acids. CDR1 and CDR2 (germline): KGHSH, LQKENI. The J segment lost 2 bases and the V segment lost 3 bases, leaving 3 bases of the junction unmatched. Sequenced material: peripheral blood. The chain is built from TRBV18 and TRBJ1-1, with 7 bases aligning to TRBD1. The TCR was taken from a woman of 80 years or more with acute or convalescent COVID-19. CDR3 protein: CASSPGTVNTEAFF. The DNA of the CDR3 is TGTGCCAGCTCACCTGGGACAGTTAACACTGAAGCTTTCTTT.